This TCR beta chain was identified during a study of T cells after yellow fever vaccination. This clonotype has just a few counts. V gave up 5 bases and J gave up 7 bases, with 15 bases separating them. CDR1 and CDR2 from the germline V gene are SGHVS and FNYEAQ. This CDR3 is built from 13 residues. Universal primer sites and UMIs were introduced during 5'RACE template-switching synthesis of TCR cDNA. TCRdb used MiXCR to reprocess the 5' RACE reads, holding one entry per CDR3 protein. The data show about 58,000 distinct CDR3 sequences, with approximately 7% seen just once and approximately 37% held by the top ten.

This TCR derives from a man between 18 and 35 years old who received the YFV17D yellow fever vaccine. This material consisted of CD8+ T cells sorted from PBMCs, taken on the day of the first yellow fever vaccination. J is TRBJ2-7 and V is TRBV7-6, with D hard to call. CDR3 nucleotide sequence: TGTGCCAGCAGCCCCTCGCTTGGGGAAGAGCAGTACGTC. As protein: CASSPSLGEEQYV.